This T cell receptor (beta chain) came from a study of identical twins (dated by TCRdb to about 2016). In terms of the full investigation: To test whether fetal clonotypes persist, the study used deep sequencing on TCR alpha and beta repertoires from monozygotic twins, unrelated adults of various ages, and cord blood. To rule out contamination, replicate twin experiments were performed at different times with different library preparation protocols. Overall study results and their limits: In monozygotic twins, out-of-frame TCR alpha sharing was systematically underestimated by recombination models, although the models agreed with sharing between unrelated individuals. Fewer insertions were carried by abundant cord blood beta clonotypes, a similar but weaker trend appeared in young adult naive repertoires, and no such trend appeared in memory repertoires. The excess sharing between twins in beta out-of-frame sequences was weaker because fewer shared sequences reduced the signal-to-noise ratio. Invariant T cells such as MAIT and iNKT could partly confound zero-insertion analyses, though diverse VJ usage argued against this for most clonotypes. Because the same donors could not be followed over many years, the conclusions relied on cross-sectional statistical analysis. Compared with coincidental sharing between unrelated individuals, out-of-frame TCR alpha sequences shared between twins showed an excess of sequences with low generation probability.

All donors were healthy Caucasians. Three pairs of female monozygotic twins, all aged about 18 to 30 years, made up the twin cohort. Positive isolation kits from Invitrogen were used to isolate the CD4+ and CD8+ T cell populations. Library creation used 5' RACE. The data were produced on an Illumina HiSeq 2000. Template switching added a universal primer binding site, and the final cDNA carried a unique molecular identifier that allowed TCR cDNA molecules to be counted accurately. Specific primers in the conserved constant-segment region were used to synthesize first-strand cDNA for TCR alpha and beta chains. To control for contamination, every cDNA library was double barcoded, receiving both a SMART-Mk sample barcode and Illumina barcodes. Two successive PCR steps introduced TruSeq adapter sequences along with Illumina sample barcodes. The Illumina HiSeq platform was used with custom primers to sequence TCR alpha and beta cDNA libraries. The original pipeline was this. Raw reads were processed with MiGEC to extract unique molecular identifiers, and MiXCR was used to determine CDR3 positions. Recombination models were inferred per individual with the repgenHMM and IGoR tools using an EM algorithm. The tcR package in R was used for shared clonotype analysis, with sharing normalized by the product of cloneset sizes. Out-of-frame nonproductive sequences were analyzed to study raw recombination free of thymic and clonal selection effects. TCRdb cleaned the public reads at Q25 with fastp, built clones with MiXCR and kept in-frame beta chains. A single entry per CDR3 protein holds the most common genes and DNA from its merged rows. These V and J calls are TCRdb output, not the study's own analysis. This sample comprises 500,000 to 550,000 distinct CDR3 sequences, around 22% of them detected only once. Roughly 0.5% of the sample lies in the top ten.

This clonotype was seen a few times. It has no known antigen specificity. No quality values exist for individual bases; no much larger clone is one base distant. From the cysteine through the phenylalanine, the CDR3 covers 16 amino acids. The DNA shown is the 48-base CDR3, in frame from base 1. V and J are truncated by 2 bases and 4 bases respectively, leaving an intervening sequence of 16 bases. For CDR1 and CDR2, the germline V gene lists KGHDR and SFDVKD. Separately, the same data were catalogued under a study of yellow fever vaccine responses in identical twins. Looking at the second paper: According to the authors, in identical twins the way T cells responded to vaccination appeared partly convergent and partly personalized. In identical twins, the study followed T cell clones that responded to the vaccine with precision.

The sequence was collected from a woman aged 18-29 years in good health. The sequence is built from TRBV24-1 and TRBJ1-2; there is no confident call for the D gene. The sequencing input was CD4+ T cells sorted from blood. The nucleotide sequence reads TGTGCCACCAGTGATTCCGCCTCTGGTCGCGGCTATGGCTACACCTTC. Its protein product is CATSDSASGRGYGYTF.